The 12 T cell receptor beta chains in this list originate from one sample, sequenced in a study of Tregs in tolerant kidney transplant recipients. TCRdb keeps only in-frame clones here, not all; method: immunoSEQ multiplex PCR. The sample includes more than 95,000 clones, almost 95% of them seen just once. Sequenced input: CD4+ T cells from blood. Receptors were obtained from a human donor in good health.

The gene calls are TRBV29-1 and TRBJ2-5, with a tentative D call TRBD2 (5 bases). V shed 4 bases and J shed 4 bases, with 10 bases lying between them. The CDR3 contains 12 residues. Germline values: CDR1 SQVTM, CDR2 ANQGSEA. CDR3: CSVGRSGETQYF. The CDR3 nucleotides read TGCAGCGTTGGGAGGAGTGGAGAGACCCAGTACTTC.

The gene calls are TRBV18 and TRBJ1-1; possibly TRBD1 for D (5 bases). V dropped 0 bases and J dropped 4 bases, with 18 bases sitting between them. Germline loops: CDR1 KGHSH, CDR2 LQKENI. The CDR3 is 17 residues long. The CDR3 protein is CASSPPRGLGGVTEAFF. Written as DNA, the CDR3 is TGTGCCAGCTCACCACCGAGAGGCTTGGGAGGGGTCACTGAAGCTTTCTTT.

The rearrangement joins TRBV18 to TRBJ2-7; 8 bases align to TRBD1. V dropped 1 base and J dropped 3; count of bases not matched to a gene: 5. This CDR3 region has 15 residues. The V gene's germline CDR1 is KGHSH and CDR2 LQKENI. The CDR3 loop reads CASSPLGTGDYEQYF. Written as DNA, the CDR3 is TGTGCCAGCTCACCACTTGGGACAGGCGACTACGAGCAGTACTTC.

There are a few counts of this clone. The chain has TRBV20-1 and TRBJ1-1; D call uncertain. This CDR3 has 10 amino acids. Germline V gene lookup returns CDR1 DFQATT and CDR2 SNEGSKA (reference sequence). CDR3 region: CRAVNTEAFF. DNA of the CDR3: TGCAGGGCAGTGAACACTGAAGCTTTCTTT.

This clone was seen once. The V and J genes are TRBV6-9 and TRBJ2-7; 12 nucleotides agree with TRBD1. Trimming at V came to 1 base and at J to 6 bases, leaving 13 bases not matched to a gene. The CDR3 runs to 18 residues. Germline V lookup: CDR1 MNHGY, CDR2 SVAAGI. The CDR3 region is CASSYCAGTGGFRSEQYF. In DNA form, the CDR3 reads TGTGCCAGCAGTTATTGCGCCGGGACAGGGGGCTTCAGGTCCGAGCAGTACTTC.

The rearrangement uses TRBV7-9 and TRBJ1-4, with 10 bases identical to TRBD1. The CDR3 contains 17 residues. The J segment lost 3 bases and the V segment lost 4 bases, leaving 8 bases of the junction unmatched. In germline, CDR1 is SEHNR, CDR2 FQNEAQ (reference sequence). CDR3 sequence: CASSSTGTGEANEKLFF. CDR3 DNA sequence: TGTGCCAGCAGCTCCACCGGGACAGGGGAGGCTAATGAAAAACTGTTTTTT.

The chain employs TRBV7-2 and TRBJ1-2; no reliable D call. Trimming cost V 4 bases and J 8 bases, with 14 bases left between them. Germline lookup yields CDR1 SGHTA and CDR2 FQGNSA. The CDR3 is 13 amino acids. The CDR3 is CASSSGGEGGYTF. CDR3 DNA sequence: TGTGCCAGCAGCTCCGGCGGGGAAGGCGGCTACACCTTC. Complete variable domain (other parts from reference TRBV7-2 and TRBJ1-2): GAGVSQSPSNKVTEKGKDVELRCDPISGHTALYWYRQSLGQGLEFLIYFQGNSAPDKSGLPSDRFSAERTGGSVSTLTIQRTQQEDSAVYLCASSSGGEGGYTFGSGTRLTVV.

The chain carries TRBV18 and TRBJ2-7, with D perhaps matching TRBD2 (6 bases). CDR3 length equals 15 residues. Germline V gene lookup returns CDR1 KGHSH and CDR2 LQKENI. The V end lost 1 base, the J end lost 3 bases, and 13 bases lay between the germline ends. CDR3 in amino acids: CASSPRRDLNYEQYF. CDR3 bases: TGTGCCAGCTCACCACGTAGGGACTTGAACTACGAGCAGTACTTC.

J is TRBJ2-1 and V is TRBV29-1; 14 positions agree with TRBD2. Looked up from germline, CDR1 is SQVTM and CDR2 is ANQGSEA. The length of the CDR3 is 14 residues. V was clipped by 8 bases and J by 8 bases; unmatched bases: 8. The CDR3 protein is CSTAGLAGVDEQFF. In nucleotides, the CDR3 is TGCAGCACTGCGGGACTAGCGGGAGTCGATGAGCAGTTCTTC.

The CDR3 DNA reads TGTGCCAGCAGCTCAGACGGCAGGGTAGGGAATTTGCATGAAAAACTGTTTTTT. Amino acid sequence: CASSSDGRVGNLHEKLFF. The J gene is TRBJ1-4, the V gene TRBV9; D perhaps matches TRBD1 (5 bases). CDR1 SGDLS and CDR2 YYNGEE come from the germline V gene. Trimming stripped 4 bases from V and 6 bases from J, with 25 bases between. This CDR3 comprises 18 residues.

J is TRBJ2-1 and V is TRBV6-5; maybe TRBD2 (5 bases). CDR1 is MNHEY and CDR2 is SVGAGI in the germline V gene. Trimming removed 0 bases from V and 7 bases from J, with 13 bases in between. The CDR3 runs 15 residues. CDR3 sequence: CASSYSRKRRNEQFF. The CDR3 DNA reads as TGTGCCAGCAGTTACTCTAGGAAGAGGAGGAATGAGCAGTTCTTC.

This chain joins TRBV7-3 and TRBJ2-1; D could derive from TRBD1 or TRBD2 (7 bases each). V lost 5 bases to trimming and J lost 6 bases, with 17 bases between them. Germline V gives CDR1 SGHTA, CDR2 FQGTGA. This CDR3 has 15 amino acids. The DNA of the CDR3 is TGTGCCAGCAGCCCAAGACAGGGAGGGGGCAATGAGCAGTTCTTC. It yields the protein CASSPRQGGGNEQFF.